Following are 9 T cell receptor beta chains from one sample sequenced in a study of blood T cell repertoires in COVID-19. Only in-frame clones appear in the TCRdb table, and some are missing; sequencing was by immunoSEQ multiplex PCR. Of about 200,000 clones in the sample, approximately 89% were seen once. Sequencing was done on a sample of peripheral blood. Receptor source: a middle-aged woman with acute or convalescent COVID-19.

The V call is TRBV7-9, the J call TRBJ2-1; D gene uncertain. Trimming took 1 base from V and 8 from J, leaving 6 bases between them. The CDR3 covers 12 residues. Germline V gene lookup returns CDR1 SEHNR and CDR2 FQNEAQ (reference sequence). For the CDR3, the DNA is TGTGCCAGCAGCTTAGGGCCCTATGAGCAGTTCTTC. It yields the protein CASSLGPYEQFF.

CDR3 sequence (DNA): TGTGCCAGTAGTACCCTGGGGGGTTCGGCTAATGAAAAACTGTTTTTT. This codes for CASSTLGGSANEKLFF. The chain combines TRBV19 with TRBJ1-4; D may be TRBD1 (5 bases). From germline, CDR1 is LNHDA and CDR2 SQIVND (reference sequence). Trimming stripped 4 bases from V and 3 bases from J, with 15 bases between. The CDR3 is made up of 16 amino acids.

The chain has TRBV5-1 and TRBJ1-3, with TRBD1 identical over 7 bases. J lost 0 bases, V lost 0 bases, and 0 bases had no gene match. Germline assignment: CDR1 SGHRS and CDR2 YFSETQ. The CDR3 runs 15 residues. The CDR3: CASSLAGGSGNTIYF. DNA for the CDR3: TGCGCCAGCAGCTTGGCAGGGGGCTCTGGAAACACCATATATTTT.

The DNA of the CDR3 is TGTGCCAGTAGTATAGGGAGCTCCTACAATGAGCAGTTCTTC. Its translation: CASSIGSSYNEQFF. The rearrangement links TRBV19 to TRBJ2-1; no reliable D call. With 1 base removed from V and 0 bases from J, the gap between germline ends came to 4 bases. The CDR3 covers 14 residues. The germline V gene has CDR1 LNHDA and CDR2 SQIVND (reference sequence).

This clone was seen only once. The chain employs TRBV19 and TRBJ1-5; D gene ambiguous. Germline V gene data show CDR1 as LNHDA and CDR2 as SQIVND (reference sequence). The CDR3 covers 18 residues. Between the trimmed V and J ends, which lost 2 bases and 4 bases, there was a span of 21 bases. DNA of the CDR3: TGTGCCAGTAGTATATTCGTAGTTGGACTAATGAAGAATCAGCCCCAGCATTTT. It encodes CASSIFVVGLMKNQPQHF.

The chain carries TRBV5-1 and TRBJ1-2; no reliable D call. V lost 0 bases to trimming and J lost 6 bases, with 15 bases between them. The CDR3 sequence is 15 residues long. Per germline, CDR1 SGHRS and CDR2 YFSETQ. CDR3 amino acids: CASSLASTQIHGYTF. For the CDR3, the DNA is TGCGCCAGCAGCTTGGCCTCAACCCAGATACATGGCTACACCTTC.

The J gene is TRBJ1-1, the V gene TRBV5-1; D remains ambiguous. V was shortened by 1 base and J by 6 bases, with 19 bases between the two germline ends. The CDR3 sequence is 16 residues long. Germline V gives CDR1 SGHRS, CDR2 YFSETQ. The CDR3 is CASSLYSLEGNSEAFF. CDR3 DNA: TGCGCCAGCAGCTTGTACAGTTTGGAGGGAAATTCTGAAGCTTTCTTT.

This chain links TRBV27 with TRBJ1-2, with D possibly being TRBD1 (6 bases). CDR1 MNHEY and CDR2 SMNVEV come from the germline V gene (reference sequence). The CDR3 spans 16 residues. V gave up 6 bases and J gave up 4 bases, with 21 bases separating them. The CDR3 DNA sequence: TGTGCCAGCAGGATTCCAGGGCAGGGGCTATCCTATGGCTACACCTTC. It codes for CASRIPGQGLSYGYTF.

The chain uses TRBV2 and TRBJ2-7; maybe TRBD1 (6 bases). Trimming took off 8 bases at V and 2 bases at J, with 19 bases between the two ends. This CDR3 has 15 amino acids. Per germline, CDR1 SNHLY and CDR2 FYNNEI. Written as DNA, the CDR3 is TGTGCCAGCCGCCGCGCCGGGACAAACACCTACGAGCAGTACGTC. Its translation: CASRRAGTNTYEQYV.